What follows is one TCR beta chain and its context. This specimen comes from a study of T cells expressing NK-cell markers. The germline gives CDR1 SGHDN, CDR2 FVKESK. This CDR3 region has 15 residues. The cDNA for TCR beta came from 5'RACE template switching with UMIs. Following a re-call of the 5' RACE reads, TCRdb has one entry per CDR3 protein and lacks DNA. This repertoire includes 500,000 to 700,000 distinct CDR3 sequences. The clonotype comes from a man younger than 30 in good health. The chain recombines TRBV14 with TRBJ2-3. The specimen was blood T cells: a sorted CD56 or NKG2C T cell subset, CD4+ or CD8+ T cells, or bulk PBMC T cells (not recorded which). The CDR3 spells CASSPLGLDRDTQYF.